This T cell receptor (beta chain) comes out of a study of blood T cell repertoires in COVID-19. Study-level background: The analysed material was cDNA or gDNA that came from T cells, B-cell-depleted T cells, or PBMCs.

Sequenced by immunoSEQ multiplex PCR; TCRdb stores in-frame clones only, minus some. Counted here are approximately 210,000 clones, 85% to 90% occurring once; the ten biggest clones make up 14% to 15%. Trimming took 6 bases from V and 6 from J; bases not matched to a gene: 2. The length of the CDR3 is 12 residues. Germline V CDR1 and CDR2: MDHEN, SYDVKM. This rearrangement joins TRBV28 to TRBJ1-5; 7 bases are a match to TRBD1. Sequencing used PBMCs or T cells enriched from blood (not recorded which). This TCR was recovered from a woman in her forties or fifties with acute COVID-19. The CDR3 bases are TGTGCCAGCAGGGACAGGACTCAGCCCCAGCATTTT. This sequence encodes CASRDRTQPQHF.